Sequencing of this TCR beta chain was carried out in a study of beta chain features in type 1 diabetes. TCRB transcripts that were expressed got sequenced, as all of the isolated RNA had been reverse transcribed. Some clones are missing from TCRdb's copy, which holds only in-frame ones; the method was immunoSEQ multiplex PCR. The sample shows about 160,000 clones, 50% to 70% of them seen only once. General observations from the study: TCRB CDR3s were moderately but significantly shorter in Type 1 diabetes patients in all four CD4+ subsets.

With respect to this clone: Its target is not known.

The sequence derives from a man younger than 45 with type 1 diabetes. The sequencing input was naive CD4+ T cells from blood.

For the CDR3, the DNA is TGCAGCGTTAGATGGGATAGGGCACCCAAAGAGACCCAGTACTTC. Protein product: CSVRWDRAPKETQYF. The rearrangement uses TRBV29-1 and TRBJ2-5; D is undetermined. The germline V gene has CDR1 SQVTM and CDR2 ANQGSEA. V gave up 5 bases and J gave up 3 bases, with 19 bases separating them. The CDR3 covers 15 residues.